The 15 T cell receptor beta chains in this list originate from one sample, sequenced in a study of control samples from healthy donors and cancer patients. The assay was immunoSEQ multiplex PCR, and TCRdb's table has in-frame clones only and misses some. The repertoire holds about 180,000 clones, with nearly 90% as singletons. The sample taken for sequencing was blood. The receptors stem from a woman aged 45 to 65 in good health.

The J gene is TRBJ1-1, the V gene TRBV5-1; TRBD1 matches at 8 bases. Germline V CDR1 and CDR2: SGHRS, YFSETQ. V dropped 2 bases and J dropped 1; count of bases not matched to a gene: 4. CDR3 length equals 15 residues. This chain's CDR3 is CASSLPGGENTEAFF. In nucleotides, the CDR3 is TGCGCCAGCAGCTTACCAGGGGGCGAGAACACTGAAGCTTTCTTT.

The CDR3 DNA reads TGTGCCAGCAGCTCTTCCGGGACAGGGGGCCGATCCATATATTTT. Amino acid sequence: CASSSSGTGGRSIYF. The rearrangement uses TRBV7-2 and TRBJ1-3; 12 nucleotides line up with TRBD1. The CDR3 is 15 amino acids. Losses at the gene ends were 4 bases for V and 11 bases for J; bases not matched to a gene: 9. The germline V gene encodes CDR1 SGHTA and CDR2 FQGNSA.

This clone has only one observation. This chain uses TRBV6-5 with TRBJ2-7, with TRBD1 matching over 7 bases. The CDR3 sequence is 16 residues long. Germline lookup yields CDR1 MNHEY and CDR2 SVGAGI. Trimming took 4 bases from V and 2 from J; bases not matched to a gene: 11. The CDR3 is CASSSRYRDRTYEQYF. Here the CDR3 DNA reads TGTGCCAGCAGTTCCAGATACCGGGACAGAACCTACGAGCAGTACTTC.

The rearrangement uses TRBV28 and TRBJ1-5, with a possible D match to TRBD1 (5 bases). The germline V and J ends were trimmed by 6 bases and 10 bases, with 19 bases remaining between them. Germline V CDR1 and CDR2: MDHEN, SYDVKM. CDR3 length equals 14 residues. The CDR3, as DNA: TGTGCCAGCAGCCTCCCGGGGGAAGGTAATCCCCAGCATTTT. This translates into CASSLPGEGNPQHF.

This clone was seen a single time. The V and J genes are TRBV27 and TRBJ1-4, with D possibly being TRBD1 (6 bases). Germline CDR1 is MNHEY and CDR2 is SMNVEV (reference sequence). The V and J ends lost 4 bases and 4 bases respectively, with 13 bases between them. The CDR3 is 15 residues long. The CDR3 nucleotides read TGTGCCAGCAGTTCCCCCGGGACAAGTAATGAAAAACTGTTTTTT. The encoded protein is CASSSPGTSNEKLFF. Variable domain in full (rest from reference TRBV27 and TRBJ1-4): EAQVTQNPRYLITVTGKKLTVTCSQNMNHEYMSWYRQDPGLGLRQIYYSMNVEVTDKGDVPEGYKVSRKEKRNFPLILESPSPNQTSLYFCASSSPGTSNEKLFFGSGTQLSVL.

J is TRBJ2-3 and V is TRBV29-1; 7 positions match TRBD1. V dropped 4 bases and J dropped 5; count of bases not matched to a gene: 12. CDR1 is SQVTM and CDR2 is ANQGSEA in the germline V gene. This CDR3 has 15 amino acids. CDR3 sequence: CSVGPTGQTIDTQYF. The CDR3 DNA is TGCAGCGTTGGCCCGACGGGACAGACCATAGATACGCAGTATTTT.

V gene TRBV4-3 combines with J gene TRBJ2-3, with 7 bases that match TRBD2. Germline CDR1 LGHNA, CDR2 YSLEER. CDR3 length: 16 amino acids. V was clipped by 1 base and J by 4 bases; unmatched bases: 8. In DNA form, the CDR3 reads TGCGCCAGCAGCCAAGCAGGTAGCGGGTCGGCAGATACGCAGTATTTT. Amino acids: CASSQAGSGSADTQYF.

The CDR3 coding sequence is TGTGCCAGCAGAGGGACAGTCTTCTCCTACGAGCAGTACTTC. Protein product: CASRGTVFSYEQYF. The genes are TRBV28 and TRBJ2-7, with TRBD1 matching 7 bases. V lost 6 bases and J lost 0; bases outside the gene matches: 5. CDR3 size: 14 residues. CDR1 MDHEN and CDR2 SYDVKM come from the germline V gene.

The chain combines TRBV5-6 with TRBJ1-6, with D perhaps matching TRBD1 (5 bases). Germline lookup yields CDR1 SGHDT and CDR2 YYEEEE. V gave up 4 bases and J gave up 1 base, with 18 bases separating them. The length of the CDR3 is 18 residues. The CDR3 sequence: CASSPLGREGSYNSPLHF. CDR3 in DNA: TGTGCCAGCAGCCCTCTTGGCAGGGAAGGGTCCTATAATTCACCCCTCCACTTT.

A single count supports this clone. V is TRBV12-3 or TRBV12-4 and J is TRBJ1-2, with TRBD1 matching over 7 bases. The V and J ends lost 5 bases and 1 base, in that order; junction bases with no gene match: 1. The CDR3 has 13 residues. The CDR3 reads CASSDRVNYGYTF. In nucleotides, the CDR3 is TGTGCCAGCAGTGACAGGGTTAACTATGGCTACACCTTC.

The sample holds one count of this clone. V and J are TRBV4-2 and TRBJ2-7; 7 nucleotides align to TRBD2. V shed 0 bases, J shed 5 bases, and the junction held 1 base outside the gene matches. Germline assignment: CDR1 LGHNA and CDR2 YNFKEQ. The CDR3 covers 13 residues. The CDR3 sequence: CASSQDRGDEQYF. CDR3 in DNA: TGTGCCAGCAGCCAAGATCGGGGGGACGAGCAGTACTTC.

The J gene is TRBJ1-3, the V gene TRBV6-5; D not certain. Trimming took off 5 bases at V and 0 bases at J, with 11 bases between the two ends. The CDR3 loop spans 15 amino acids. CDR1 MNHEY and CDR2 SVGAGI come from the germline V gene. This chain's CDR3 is CASSLQPSSGNTIYF. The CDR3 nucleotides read TGTGCCAGCAGTCTTCAGCCGAGCTCTGGAAACACCATATATTTT.

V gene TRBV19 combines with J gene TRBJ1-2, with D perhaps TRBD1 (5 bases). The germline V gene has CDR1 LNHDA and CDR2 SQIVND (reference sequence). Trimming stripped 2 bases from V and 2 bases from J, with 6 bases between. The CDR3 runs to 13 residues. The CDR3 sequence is CASSIPGNYGYTF. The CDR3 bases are TGTGCCAGTAGTATACCAGGGAACTATGGCTACACCTTC.

CDR3 amino acids: CASSEARQPQHF. CDR3 DNA sequence: TGTGCCAGCAGTGAAGCGCGGCAGCCCCAGCATTTT. This chain uses TRBV2 with TRBJ1-5; D call uncertain. The V end lost 0 bases, the J end lost 7 bases, and 4 bases lay between the germline ends. There are 12 residues in the CDR3. In germline, CDR1 is SNHLY, CDR2 FYNNEI.

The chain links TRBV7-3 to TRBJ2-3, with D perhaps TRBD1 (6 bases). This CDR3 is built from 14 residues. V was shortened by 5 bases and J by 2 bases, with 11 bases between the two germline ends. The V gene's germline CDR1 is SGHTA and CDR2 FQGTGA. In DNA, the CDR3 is TGTGCCAGCAGCCCGGGACACGACACAGATACGCAGTATTTT. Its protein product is CASSPGHDTDTQYF.